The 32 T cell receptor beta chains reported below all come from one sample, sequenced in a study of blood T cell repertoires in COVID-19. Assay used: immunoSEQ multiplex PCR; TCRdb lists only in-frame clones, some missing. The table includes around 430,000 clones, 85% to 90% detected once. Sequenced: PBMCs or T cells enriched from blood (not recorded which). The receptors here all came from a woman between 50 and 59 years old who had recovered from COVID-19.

The CDR3 coding sequence is TGTGCCAGTAGTCCACCTCGGGGAACTCGGGGCACAGATACGCAGTATTTT. Translated, it gives CASSPPRGTRGTDTQYF. The rearrangement links TRBV19 to TRBJ2-3, with D tentatively TRBD2 (5 bases). CDR1 and CDR2 from the germline V gene are LNHDA and SQIVND (reference sequence). V lost 5 bases and J 1 base, leaving 19 bases between the germline ends. CDR3 length: 17 residues.

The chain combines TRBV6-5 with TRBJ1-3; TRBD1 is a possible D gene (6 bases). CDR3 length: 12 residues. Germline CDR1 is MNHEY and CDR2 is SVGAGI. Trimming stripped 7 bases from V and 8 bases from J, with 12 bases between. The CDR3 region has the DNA TGTGCCAGCAAATCAGGGGCGGACACCATATATTTT. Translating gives CASKSGADTIYF.

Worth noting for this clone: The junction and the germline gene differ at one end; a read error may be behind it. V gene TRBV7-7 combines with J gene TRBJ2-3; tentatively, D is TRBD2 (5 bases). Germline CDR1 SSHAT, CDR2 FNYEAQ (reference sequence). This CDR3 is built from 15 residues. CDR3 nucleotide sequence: TGTGCTAGCAGCTCGACTATTGCGCGCACAGATACGCAGTATTTT. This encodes CASSSTIARTDTQYF.

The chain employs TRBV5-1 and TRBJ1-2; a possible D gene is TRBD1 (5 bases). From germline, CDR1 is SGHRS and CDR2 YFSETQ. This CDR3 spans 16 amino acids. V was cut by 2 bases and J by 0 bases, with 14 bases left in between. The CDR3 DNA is TGCGCCAGCAGCTTCGACGGACAAGAGGCTAACTATGGCTACACCTTC. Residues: CASSFDGQEANYGYTF.

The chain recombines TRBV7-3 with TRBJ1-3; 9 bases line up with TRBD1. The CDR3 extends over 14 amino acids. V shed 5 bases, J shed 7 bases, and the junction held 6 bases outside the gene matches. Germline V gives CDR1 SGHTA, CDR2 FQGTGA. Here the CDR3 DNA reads TGTGCCAGCAGCCTGGGACAGGGAGCCAACACCATATATTTT. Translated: CASSLGQGANTIYF.

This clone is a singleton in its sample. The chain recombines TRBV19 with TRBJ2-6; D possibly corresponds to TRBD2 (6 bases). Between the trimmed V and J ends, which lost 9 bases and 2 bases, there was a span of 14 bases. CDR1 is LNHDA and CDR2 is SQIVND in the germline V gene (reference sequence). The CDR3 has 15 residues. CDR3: CASAMEGTGANVLTF. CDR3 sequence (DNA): TGTGCCAGCGCCATGGAGGGAACTGGGGCCAACGTCCTGACTTTC.

CDR3 in DNA: TGTGCCTGGAGTGTGTCGACAGGGCCTTTCAATGAGCAGTTCTTC. As protein: CAWSVSTGPFNEQFF. This chain connects TRBV30 to TRBJ2-1, with TRBD1 matching 7 bases. Germline trimming cut 0 bases from V and 6 bases from J; bases unmatched to any gene: 8. The CDR3 is 15 residues long. Germline loops: CDR1 GTSNPN, CDR2 SVGIG (reference sequence).

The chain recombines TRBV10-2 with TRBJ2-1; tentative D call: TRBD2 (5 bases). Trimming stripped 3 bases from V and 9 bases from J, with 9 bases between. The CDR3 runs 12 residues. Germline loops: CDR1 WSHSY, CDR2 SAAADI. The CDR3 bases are TGCGCCAGCAGTGAAGTTCGGGGTGAGCAGTTCTTC. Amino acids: CASSEVRGEQFF.

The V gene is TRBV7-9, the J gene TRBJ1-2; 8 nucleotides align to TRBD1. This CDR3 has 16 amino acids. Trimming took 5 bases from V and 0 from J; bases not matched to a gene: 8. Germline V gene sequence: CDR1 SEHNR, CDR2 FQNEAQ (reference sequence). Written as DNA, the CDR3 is TGTGCCAGCAGCCGGACAGGGACTTCCCCTAACTATGGCTACACCTTC. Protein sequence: CASSRTGTSPNYGYTF.

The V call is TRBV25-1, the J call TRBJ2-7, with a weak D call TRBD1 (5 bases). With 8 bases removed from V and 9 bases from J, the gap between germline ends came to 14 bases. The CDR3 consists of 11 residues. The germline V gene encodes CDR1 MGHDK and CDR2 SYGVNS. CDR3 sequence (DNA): TGTGCCAGCCGCAAAGACAGATGGCAGTACTTC. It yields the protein CASRKDRWQYF.

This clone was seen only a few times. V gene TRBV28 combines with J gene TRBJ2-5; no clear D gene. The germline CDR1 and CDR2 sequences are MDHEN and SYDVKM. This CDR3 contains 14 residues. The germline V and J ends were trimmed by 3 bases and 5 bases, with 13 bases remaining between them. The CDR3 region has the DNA TGTGCCAGCAGTTTCTCCAGCAGGCCGGAGACCCAGTACTTC. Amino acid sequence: CASSFSSRPETQYF.

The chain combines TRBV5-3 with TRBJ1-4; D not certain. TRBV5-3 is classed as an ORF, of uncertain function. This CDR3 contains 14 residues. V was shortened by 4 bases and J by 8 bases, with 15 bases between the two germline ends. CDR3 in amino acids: CARSGGRDWEKLFF. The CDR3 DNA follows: TGTGCCAGAAGCGGTGGGAGGGATTGGGAAAAACTGTTTTTT.

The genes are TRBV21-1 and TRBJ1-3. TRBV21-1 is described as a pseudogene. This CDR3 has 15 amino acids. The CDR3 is CASSKPGNSGNTIYF. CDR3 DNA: TGTGCCAGCAGCAAACCGGGAAACTCTGGAAACACCATATATTTT.

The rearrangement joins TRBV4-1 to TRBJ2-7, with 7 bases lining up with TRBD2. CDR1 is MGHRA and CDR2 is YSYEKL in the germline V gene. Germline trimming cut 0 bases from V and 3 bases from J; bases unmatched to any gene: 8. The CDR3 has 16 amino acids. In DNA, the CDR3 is TGCGCCAGCAGCCAAGATGGTCGGGGGGTCGACTACGAGCAGTACTTC. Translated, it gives CASSQDGRGVDYEQYF.

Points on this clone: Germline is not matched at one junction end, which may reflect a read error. The CDR3 reads CASSVGAGGTEF. CDR3 bases: TGTGCCAGCAGCGTAGGAGCAGGGGGCACGGAATTC. V is TRBV9 and J is TRBJ1-2, with TRBD1 matching 8 bases. This CDR3 comprises 12 residues. Germline assignment: CDR1 SGDLS and CDR2 YYNGEE.

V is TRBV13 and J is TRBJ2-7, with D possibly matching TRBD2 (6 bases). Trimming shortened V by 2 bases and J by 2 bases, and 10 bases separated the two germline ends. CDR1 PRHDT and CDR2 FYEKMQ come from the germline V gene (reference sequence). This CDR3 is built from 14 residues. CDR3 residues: CASSLRRGPYEQYF. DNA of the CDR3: TGTGCCAGCAGCTTAAGGCGGGGTCCCTACGAGCAGTACTTC.

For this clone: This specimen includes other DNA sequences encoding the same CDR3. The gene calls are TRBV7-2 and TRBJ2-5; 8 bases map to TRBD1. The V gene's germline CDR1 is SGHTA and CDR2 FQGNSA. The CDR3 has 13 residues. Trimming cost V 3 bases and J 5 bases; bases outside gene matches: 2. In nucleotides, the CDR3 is TGTGCCAGCAGCTTTAACAGGGGGGAGACCCAGTACTTC. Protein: CASSFNRGETQYF.

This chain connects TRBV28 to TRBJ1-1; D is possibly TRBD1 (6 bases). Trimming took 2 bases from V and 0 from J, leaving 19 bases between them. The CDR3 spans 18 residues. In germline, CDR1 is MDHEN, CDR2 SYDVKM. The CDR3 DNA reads TGTGCCAGCAGTTTACCCTTCGGCGGGGGCGCCATGAACACTGAAGCTTTCTTT. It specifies CASSLPFGGGAMNTEAFF.

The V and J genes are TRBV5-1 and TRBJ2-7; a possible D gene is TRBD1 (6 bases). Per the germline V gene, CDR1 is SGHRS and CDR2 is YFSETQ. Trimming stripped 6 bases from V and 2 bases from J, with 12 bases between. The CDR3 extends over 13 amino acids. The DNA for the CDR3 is TGCGCCAGCACCCCGGACAGTACCTACGAGCAGTACTTC. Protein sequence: CASTPDSTYEQYF. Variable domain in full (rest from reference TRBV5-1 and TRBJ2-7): KAGVTQTPRYLIKTRGQQVTLSCSPISGHRSVSWYQQTPGQGLQFLFEYFSETQRNKGNFPGRFSGRQFSNSRSEMNVSTLELGDSALYLCASTPDSTYEQYFGPGTRLTVT.

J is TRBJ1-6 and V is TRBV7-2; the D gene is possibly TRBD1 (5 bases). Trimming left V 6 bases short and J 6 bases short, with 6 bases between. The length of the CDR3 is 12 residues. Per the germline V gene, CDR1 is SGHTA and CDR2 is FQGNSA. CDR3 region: CASRGVNSPLHF. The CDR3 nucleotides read TGTGCCAGCAGAGGGGTTAATTCACCCCTCCACTTT.

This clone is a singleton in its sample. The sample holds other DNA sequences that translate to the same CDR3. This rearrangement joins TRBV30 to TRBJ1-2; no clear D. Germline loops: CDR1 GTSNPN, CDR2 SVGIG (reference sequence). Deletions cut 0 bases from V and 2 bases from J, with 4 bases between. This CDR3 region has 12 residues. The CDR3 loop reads CAWSVLNYGYTF. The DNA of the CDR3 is TGTGCCTGGAGTGTACTGAACTATGGCTACACCTTC.

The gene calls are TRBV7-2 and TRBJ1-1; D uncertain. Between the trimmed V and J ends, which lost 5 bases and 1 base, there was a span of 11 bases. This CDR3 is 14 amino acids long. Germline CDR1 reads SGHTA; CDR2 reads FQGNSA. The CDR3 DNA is TGTGCCAGCAGCCCCAATACAGCGAACACTGAAGCTTTCTTT. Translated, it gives CASSPNTANTEAFF.

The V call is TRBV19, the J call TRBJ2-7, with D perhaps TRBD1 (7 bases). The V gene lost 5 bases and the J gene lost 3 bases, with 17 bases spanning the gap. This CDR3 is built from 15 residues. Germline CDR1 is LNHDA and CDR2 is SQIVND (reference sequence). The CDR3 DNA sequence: TGTGCCAGTAGTCTAAATCGACAGGGAGGCTACGAGCAGTACTTC. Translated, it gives CASSLNRQGGYEQYF. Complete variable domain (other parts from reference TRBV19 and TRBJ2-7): DGGITQSPKYLFRKEGQNVTLSCEQNLNHDAMYWYRQDPGQGLRLIYYSQIVNDFQKGDIAEGYSVSREKKESFPLTVTSAQKNPTAFYLCASSLNRQGGYEQYFGPGTRLTVT.

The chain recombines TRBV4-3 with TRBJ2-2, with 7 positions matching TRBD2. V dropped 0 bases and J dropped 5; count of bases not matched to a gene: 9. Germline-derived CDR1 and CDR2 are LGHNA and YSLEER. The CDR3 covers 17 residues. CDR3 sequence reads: CASSQDLLAERTGELFF. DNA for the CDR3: TGCGCCAGCAGCCAAGATCTCCTAGCGGAACGTACCGGGGAGCTGTTTTTT.

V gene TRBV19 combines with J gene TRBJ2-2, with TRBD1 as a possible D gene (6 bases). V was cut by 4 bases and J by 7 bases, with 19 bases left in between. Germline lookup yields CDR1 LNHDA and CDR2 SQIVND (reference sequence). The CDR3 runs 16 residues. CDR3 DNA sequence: TGTGCCAGTAGTACCGACGTTGCAGGGGTTATCGGGGAGCTGTTTTTT. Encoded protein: CASSTDVAGVIGELFF.

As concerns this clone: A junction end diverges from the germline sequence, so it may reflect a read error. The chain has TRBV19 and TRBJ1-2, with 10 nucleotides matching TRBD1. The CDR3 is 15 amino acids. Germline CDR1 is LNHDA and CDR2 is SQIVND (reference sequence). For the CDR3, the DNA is TGTGCCAGTAGTCTAGAGACAGGGGGCAACTATGGCTACACCTTC. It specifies CASSLETGGNYGYTF.

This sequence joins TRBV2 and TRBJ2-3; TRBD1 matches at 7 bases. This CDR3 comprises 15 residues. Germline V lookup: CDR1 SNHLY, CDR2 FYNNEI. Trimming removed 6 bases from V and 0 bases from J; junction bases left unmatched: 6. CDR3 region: CASSATGYSTDTQYF. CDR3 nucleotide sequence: TGTGCCAGCAGCGCGACAGGGTATAGCACAGATACGCAGTATTTT.

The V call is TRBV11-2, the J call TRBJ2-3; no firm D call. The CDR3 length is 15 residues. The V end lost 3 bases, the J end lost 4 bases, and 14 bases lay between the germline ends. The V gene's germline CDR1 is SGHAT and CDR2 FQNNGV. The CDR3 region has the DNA TGTGCCAGCAGCTTTGGCGGTTTTCGGGCAGATACGCAGTATTTT. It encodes CASSFGGFRADTQYF.

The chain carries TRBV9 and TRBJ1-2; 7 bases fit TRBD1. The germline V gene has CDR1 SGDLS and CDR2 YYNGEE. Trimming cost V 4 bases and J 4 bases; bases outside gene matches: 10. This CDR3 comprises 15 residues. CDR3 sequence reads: CASSNRDSPFYGYTF. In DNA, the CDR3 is TGTGCCAGCAGCAACCGGGACAGCCCGTTCTATGGCTACACCTTC.

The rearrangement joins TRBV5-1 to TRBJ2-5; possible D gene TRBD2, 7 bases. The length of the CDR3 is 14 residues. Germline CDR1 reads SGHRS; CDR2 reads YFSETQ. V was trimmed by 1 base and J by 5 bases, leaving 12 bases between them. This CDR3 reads CASSLNREGETQYF. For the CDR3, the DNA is TGCGCCAGCAGCTTGAACAGGGAGGGCGAGACCCAGTACTTC.

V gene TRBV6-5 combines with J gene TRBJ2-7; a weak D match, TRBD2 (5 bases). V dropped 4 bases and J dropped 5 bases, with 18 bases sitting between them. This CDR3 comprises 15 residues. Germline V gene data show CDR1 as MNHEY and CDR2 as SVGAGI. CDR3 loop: CASSSISGSADEQYF. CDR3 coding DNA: TGTGCCAGCAGTTCCATCAGCGGTTCCGCCGACGAGCAGTACTTC.

The CDR3 loop is CASSVTGDVYSPLHF. The DNA of the CDR3 is TGCGCCAGCAGCGTGACAGGGGACGTTTATTCACCCCTCCACTTT. The chain is built from TRBV5-1 and TRBJ1-6; 8 bases line up with TRBD1. The CDR3 runs to 15 residues. Germline-derived CDR1 and CDR2 are SGHRS and YFSETQ. V dropped 4 bases and J dropped 8; count of bases not matched to a gene: 8.